The 3 T cell receptor beta chains below were found in one sample sequenced in a study of OX40 agonist ivuxolimab in advanced cancers. Repertoires were generated with immunoSEQ multiplex PCR, while TCRdb's copy carries only in-frame clones and drops some. The sample includes approximately 67,000 clones, roughly 92% of them seen just once. Material: CD4+ or CD8+ T cells sorted from blood, obtained in a trial of the OX40 agonist ivuxolimab. The receptor set was obtained from an adult with an advanced solid tumor such as melanoma, head and neck, liver or kidney cancer.

V is TRBV7-2 and J is TRBJ1-2; 10 bases match TRBD1. With V trimmed by 4 bases and J by 5 bases, 4 bases remained unmatched. Germline V gene lookup returns CDR1 SGHTA and CDR2 FQGNSA. The CDR3 sequence is 14 residues long. The CDR3 bases are TGTGCCAGCAGCTCCAGGGACAGGGGATATGGCTACACCTTC. This gives the protein CASSSRDRGYGYTF.

This chain joins TRBV11-2 and TRBJ2-5, with 11 bases identical to TRBD2. The CDR3 totals 17 residues. V gave up 2 bases and J gave up 4 bases; unmatched junction bases: 9. The germline gives CDR1 SGHAT, CDR2 FQNNGV. CDR3 coding DNA: TGTGCCAGCAGCTTAAATAGCGGGGGGGCCGACCCAGAGACCCAGTACTTC. Translated: CASSLNSGGADPETQYF.

The V and J genes are TRBV5-1 and TRBJ2-1; 7 nucleotides agree with TRBD2. Germline CDR1 reads SGHRS; CDR2 reads YFSETQ. J was trimmed by 7 bases and V by 0 bases; bases with no gene match: 7. This CDR3 comprises 15 residues. The CDR3: CASSLAAGLGNEQFF. CDR3 nucleotides: TGCGCCAGCAGCTTGGCGGCAGGACTAGGGAATGAGCAGTTCTTC.